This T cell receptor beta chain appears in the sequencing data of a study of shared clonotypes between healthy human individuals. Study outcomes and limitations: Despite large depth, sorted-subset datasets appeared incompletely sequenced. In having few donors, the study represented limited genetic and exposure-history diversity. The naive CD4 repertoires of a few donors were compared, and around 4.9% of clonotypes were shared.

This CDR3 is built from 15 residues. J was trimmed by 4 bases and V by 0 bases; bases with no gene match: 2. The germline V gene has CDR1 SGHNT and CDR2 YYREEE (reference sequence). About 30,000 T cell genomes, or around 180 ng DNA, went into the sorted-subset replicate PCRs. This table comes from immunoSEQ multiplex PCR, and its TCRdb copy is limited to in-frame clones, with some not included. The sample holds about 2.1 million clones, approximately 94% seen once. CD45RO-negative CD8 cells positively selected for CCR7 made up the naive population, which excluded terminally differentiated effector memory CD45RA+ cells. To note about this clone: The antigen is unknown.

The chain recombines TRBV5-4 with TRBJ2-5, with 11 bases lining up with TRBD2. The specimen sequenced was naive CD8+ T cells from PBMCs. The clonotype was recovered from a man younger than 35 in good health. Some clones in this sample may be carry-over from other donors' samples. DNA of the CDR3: TGTGCCAGCAGCTTGGTCCTAGCGGGAGGAGAGACCCAGTACTTC. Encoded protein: CASSLVLAGGETQYF.